Below, 6 T cell receptor beta chains from the same sample are listed, as sequenced in a study of cytomegalovirus exposure and HLA in healthy donors. PCR primers comprised 60 Vbeta and 13 Jbeta primers. Generated by immunoSEQ multiplex PCR, the TCRdb table keeps only in-frame clones and is missing some. The sample has some 130,000 clones, about 80% seen once; the top ten hold approximately 4.8%. The sample comprised PBMCs. These receptor sequences come from a man aged 30 to 39 in good health.

The chain carries TRBV7-2 and TRBJ2-5; 11 nucleotides line up with TRBD2. CDR3 length equals 15 residues. V shed 6 bases and J 4 bases; nucleotides not matched to a gene: 7. The germline V gene encodes CDR1 SGHTA and CDR2 FQGNSA. DNA for the CDR3: TGTGCCAGCAGGGGACGACTAGCGGGATCAGAGACCCAGTACTTC. It specifies CASRGRLAGSETQYF.

The chain combines TRBV11-3 with TRBJ2-1; D possibly corresponds to TRBD2 (5 bases). V dropped 4 bases and J dropped 8 bases, with 9 bases sitting between them. This CDR3 contains 12 residues. Germline V gene data show CDR1 as SGHNT and CDR2 as YENEEA. CDR3: CASSSTGDEQFF. In DNA form, the CDR3 reads TGTGCCAGCAGCTCGACCGGGGATGAGCAGTTCTTC.

V is TRBV4-1 and J is TRBJ2-6, with TRBD1 matching 11 bases. The CDR3 extends over 18 amino acids. The germline V gene has CDR1 MGHRA and CDR2 YSYEKL. V was clipped by 4 bases and J by 4 bases; unmatched bases: 9. In DNA form, the CDR3 reads TGCGCCAGCAGCCGTTTGGGACAGGGGGGTGGAGGGGCCAACGTCCTGACTTTC. Its protein is CASSRLGQGGGGANVLTF.

This chain links TRBV19 with TRBJ2-1; maybe TRBD2 (6 bases). The V gene's germline CDR1 is LNHDA and CDR2 SQIVND (reference sequence). Trimming shortened V by 2 bases and J by 10 bases, and 6 bases separated the two germline ends. This CDR3 has 11 amino acids. CDR3 in DNA: TGTGCCAGTAGTATACGGGGGGAGCAGTTCTTC. It translates to CASSIRGEQFF.

The chain has TRBV6-1 and TRBJ1-5; possible D gene TRBD1, 6 bases. The germline gives CDR1 MNHNS, CDR2 SASEGT. The CDR3 spans 15 residues. The ends were cut back, 5 bases at V and 5 bases at J, with 16 bases in the middle. Here the CDR3 DNA reads TGTGCCAGCAGTCACTACGCGGACAGAGATCAGCCCCAGCATTTT. This encodes CASSHYADRDQPQHF.

This chain connects TRBV7-3 to TRBJ2-1, with 8 positions matching TRBD2. Germline V gene data show CDR1 as SGHTA and CDR2 as FQGTGA. Germline trimming cut 6 bases from V and 7 bases from J; bases unmatched to any gene: 8. This CDR3 spans 14 amino acids. The CDR3 coding sequence is TGTGCCAGCAGTAGCGGGGCCGCCTCGAATGAGCAGTTCTTC. Amino acid sequence: CASSSGAASNEQFF.